This record covers a single T cell receptor (beta chain). The antigen remains unidentified. The TCR beta CDR3 regions underwent amplification using RNA transcripts as the source. HTBI primers were employed in a first-round RT-PCR of the TCR CDR3. TCRdb ran MiXCR on the multiplex PCR reads and lists one entry per CDR3 protein. This sample yields about 600,000 distinct CDR3 sequences, of which approximately 14% are seen a single time; around 13% belongs to the top ten. The CDR3 totals 14 residues. The germline CDR1 and CDR2 sequences are DFQATT and SNEGSKA (reference sequence). V gave up 3 bases and J gave up 4 bases, with 15 bases separating them. These data are taken from a study of T cells in Graves' hyperthyroidism and ophthalmopathy. The study's findings and limits: Blood also held most thyroid clonotypes expanded beyond 0.001. In the analysis, a 13 V-J model separated ophthalmopathy from stable hyperthyroidism.

The sample was blood. The rearrangement links TRBV20-1 to TRBJ2-5, with D perhaps assigned TRBD1 or TRBD2 (6 bases each). The source is a woman in her fifties or sixties with Graves' ophthalmopathy. The CDR3 nucleotides read TGCAGTGCTAGCATACGGGGGCGCGCAGAGACCCAGTACTTC. Its translation: CSASIRGRAETQYF.